The rows below give T cell receptor beta chains drawn from one sample of a study of blood T cell repertoires in COVID-19. Assay: immunoSEQ multiplex PCR; the TCRdb copy retains only in-frame clones and omits some. Here the sample spans about 140,000 clones, around 81% being singletons. The sequencing sample was made of peripheral blood. The receptors were gathered from a woman aged 60 to 75 with acute or convalescent COVID-19. Each CDR3 is given with its conserved first and last residue. Each record gives: V gene, D gene, clone size, J gene, CDR3 protein, CDR3 DNA. D genes are given only for firm matches. Expanded clones are given a class, and other clones once, few, many or no size at all.

V gene: TRBV28; D gene: .; clone size: .; J gene: TRBJ2-1; CDR3 protein: CASSSPTGSIYEQFF; CDR3 DNA: TGTGCCAGCAGTTCGCCTACCGGGAGTATATATGAGCAGTTCTTC
V gene: TRBV6-5; D gene: TRBD2; clone size: .; J gene: TRBJ2-3; CDR3 protein: CASSYWWAGDPDTQYF; CDR3 DNA: TGTGCCAGCAGTTACTGGTGGGCGGGAGACCCAGATACGCAGTATTTT
V gene: TRBV18; D gene: TRBD1; clone size: once; J gene: TRBJ1-3; CDR3 protein: CASSGTVPQF; CDR3 DNA: TGTGCCAGCTCAGGGACAGTCCCGCAGTTT
V gene: TRBV27; D gene: TRBD1; clone size: .; J gene: TRBJ2-7; CDR3 protein: CASGTADRGPYEQYF; CDR3 DNA: TGTGCCAGCGGCACGGCGGACAGGGGGCCGTACGAGCAGTACTTC
V gene: TRBV28; D gene: TRBD1; clone size: .; J gene: TRBJ1-2; CDR3 protein: CASSRDRPRSYTF; CDR3 DNA: TGTGCCAGCAGCCGGGACAGGCCGCGGAGCTACACCTTC
V gene: TRBV2; D gene: .; clone size: once; J gene: TRBJ1-2; CDR3 protein: CASSEGQGQGYTF; CDR3 DNA: TGTGCCAGCAGTGAAGGGCAGGGGCAGGGCTACACCTTC
V gene: TRBV7-9; D gene: .; clone size: .; J gene: TRBJ1-2; CDR3 protein: CASSSVPGDYNYGYTF; CDR3 DNA: TGTGCCAGCAGCTCCGTCCCGGGAGACTATAACTATGGCTACACCTTC
V gene: TRBV29-1; D gene: .; clone size: .; J gene: TRBJ2-7; CDR3 protein: CSVTDRSSYEQYF; CDR3 DNA: TGCAGCGTAACCGACAGGAGCTCCTACGAGCAGTACTTC
V gene: TRBV18; D gene: .; clone size: .; J gene: TRBJ2-5; CDR3 protein: CASSLTGGDTQYF; CDR3 DNA: TGTGCCAGCTCACTGACCGGCGGAGACACCCAGTACTTC
V gene: TRBV7-8; D gene: .; clone size: once; J gene: TRBJ2-3; CDR3 protein: CASRGTLTDTQYF; CDR3 DNA: TGTGCCAGCAGGGGGACTCTCACAGATACGCAGTATTTT
V gene: TRBV29-1; D gene: .; clone size: .; J gene: TRBJ1-2; CDR3 protein: CSSGGGSMYGYTF; CDR3 DNA: TGCTCCTCTGGGGGGGGAAGTATGTATGGCTACACCTTC
V gene: TRBV9; D gene: TRBD2; clone size: once; J gene: TRBJ2-5; CDR3 protein: CASSALAGGPGETQYF; CDR3 DNA: TGTGCCAGCAGCGCTCTAGCGGGAGGGCCAGGGGAGACCCAGTACTTC
V gene: TRBV7-6; D gene: .; clone size: once; J gene: TRBJ1-2; CDR3 protein: CASSPTGNYGYTF; CDR3 DNA: TGTGCCAGCAGCCCAACGGGGAACTATGGCTACACCTTC
V gene: TRBV28; D gene: .; clone size: .; J gene: TRBJ1-2; CDR3 protein: CASQKPPSRGTDGYTF; CDR3 DNA: TGTGCCAGCCAGAAACCCCCTAGTCGCGGGACCGACGGCTACACCTTC
V gene: TRBV9; D gene: .; clone size: .; J gene: TRBJ1-3; CDR3 protein: CASSVETGTSGNTIYF; CDR3 DNA: TGTGCCAGCAGCGTAGAGACAGGTACATCTGGAAACACCATATATTTT
V gene: TRBV19; D gene: TRBD1; clone size: .; J gene: TRBJ1-1; CDR3 protein: CASAMTGVNTEAFF; CDR3 DNA: TGTGCCAGCGCAATGACAGGGGTGAACACTGAAGCTTTCTTT
V gene: TRBV27; D gene: .; clone size: once; J gene: TRBJ1-2; CDR3 protein: CASSTRDLNYGYTF; CDR3 DNA: TGTGCCAGCAGTACCCGGGATCTAAACTATGGCTACACCTTC
V gene: TRBV7-2; D gene: TRBD1; clone size: .; J gene: TRBJ1-2; CDR3 protein: CASSLGSGQILNYGYTF; CDR3 DNA: TGTGCCAGCAGCTTAGGCTCGGGACAGATTTTGAACTATGGCTACACCTTC
V gene: TRBV19; D gene: .; clone size: .; J gene: TRBJ2-2; CDR3 protein: CASRSPGAVTGELFF; CDR3 DNA: TGTGCCAGTAGGAGCCCAGGGGCCGTCACCGGGGAGCTGTTTTTT
V gene: TRBV7-9; D gene: TRBD1; clone size: few; J gene: TRBJ1-1; CDR3 protein: CASSHQTGAVTEAFF; CDR3 DNA: TGTGCCAGCAGCCATCAGACAGGGGCGGTCACTGAAGCTTTCTTT
V gene: TRBV25-1; D gene: TRBD1; clone size: .; J gene: TRBJ1-2; CDR3 protein: CASSGSGGWGYGYTF; CDR3 DNA: TGTGCCAGCAGTGGATCAGGGGGCTGGGGCTATGGCTACACCTTC
V gene: TRBV13; D gene: TRBD2; clone size: .; J gene: TRBJ2-1; CDR3 protein: CASSWSTTGLAGSNEQFF; CDR3 DNA: TGTGCCAGCAGCTGGTCTACCACTGGACTAGCGGGTAGCAATGAGCAGTTCTTC
V gene: TRBV27; D gene: TRBD1; clone size: .; J gene: TRBJ2-1; CDR3 protein: CASSYVQGADNEQFF; CDR3 DNA: TGTGCCAGCAGTTACGTACAGGGGGCTGACAATGAGCAGTTCTTC
V gene: TRBV28; D gene: .; clone size: few; J gene: TRBJ1-1; CDR3 protein: CASSAMGDGGTEAFF; CDR3 DNA: TGTGCCAGCAGTGCTATGGGGGATGGGGGGACTGAAGCTTTCTTT
V gene: TRBV7-3; D gene: TRBD1; clone size: once; J gene: TRBJ1-6; CDR3 protein: CASSFARPGQNSPLHF; CDR3 DNA: TGTGCCAGCAGCTTCGCCAGACCGGGACAGAATTCACCCCTCCACTTT